The clone carrying this T cell receptor beta chain was counted ten times or more. The CDR3 contains 13 residues. Germline V gene lookup returns CDR1 SGDLS and CDR2 YYNGEE. V lost 7 bases and J lost 2, with 10 bases in between. The donors, healthy Caucasians from Russia, were aged roughly 6 to 90. Staff drew 9 to 10 milliliters of peripheral blood from each donor. The extraction recovered at least 6 micrograms of total RNA per sample. The data originate from a study of blood T cells in healthy people across ages. Together with a sample-barcoded 5' primer, a J-beta primer mix was included in a second PCR lasting about 7 to 12 cycles. Each of the cDNA molecules was tagged by a template-switch adaptor with 12 random nucleotides. TCRdb used MiXCR to reprocess the 5' RACE reads, holding one entry per CDR3 protein. The sample shows 650,000 or so distinct CDR3 sequences, 45% to 60% of them seen only once.

The V call is TRBV9, the J call TRBJ2-4; D tentatively fits TRBD1 or TRBD2 (5 bases each). The sequence was collected from an elderly woman in good health. The sequenced material came from blood. CDR3 loop: CASGGLTKNIQYF. CDR3 sequence (DNA): TGTGCCAGCGGGGGTCTGACCAAAAACATTCAGTACTTC.